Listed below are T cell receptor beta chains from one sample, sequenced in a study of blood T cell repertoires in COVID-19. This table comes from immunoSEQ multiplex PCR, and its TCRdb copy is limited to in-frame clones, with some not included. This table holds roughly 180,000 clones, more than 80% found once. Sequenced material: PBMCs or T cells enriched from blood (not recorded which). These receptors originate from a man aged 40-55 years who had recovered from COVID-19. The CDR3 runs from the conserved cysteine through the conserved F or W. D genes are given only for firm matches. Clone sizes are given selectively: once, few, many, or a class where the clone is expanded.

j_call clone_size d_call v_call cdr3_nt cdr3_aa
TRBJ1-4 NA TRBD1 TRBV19 TGTGCCAGTAGTTTTACAGGGGGCCGTGAAAAACTGTTTTTT CASSFTGGREKLFF
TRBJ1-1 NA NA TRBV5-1 TGCGCCAGCAGCCCGCTGGGCGGGGGCACTGAAGCTTTCTTT CASSPLGGGTEAFF
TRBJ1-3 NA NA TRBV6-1 TGTGCCAGCAGTGGAGTCAAGGCAGGGGCTTTCTCTGGAAACACCATATATTTT CASSGVKAGAFSGNTIYF
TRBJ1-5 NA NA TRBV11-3 NA CASSYFPTGCLHQHF
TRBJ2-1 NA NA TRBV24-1 TGTGCCACCAGTGCCCCTGAGGCAGCACGCGAGCAGTTCTTC CATSAPEAAREQFF
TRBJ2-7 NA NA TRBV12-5 TGTGCTAGTAGGGGGGGCTACGAGCAGTACTTC CASRGGYEQYF
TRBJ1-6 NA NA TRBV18 TGTGCCAGCCGCCGAGGTCCTAATTCACCCCTCCACTTT CASRRGPNSPLHF
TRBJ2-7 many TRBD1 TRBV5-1 TGCGCCAGCAAGTCCGGGACAGGGTTCTACGAGCAGTACTTC CASKSGTGFYEQYF
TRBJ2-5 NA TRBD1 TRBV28 TGTGCCAGCAGTGACAGGGGGCCGGTGGAGACCCAGTACTTC CASSDRGPVETQYF
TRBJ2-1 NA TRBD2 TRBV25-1 TGTGCCAGCAGTGACGGGACTAGCCCCTTAATCGTTGATGAGCAGTTCTTC CASSDGTSPLIVDEQFF
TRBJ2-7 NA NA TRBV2 TGTGCCAGCAGCCCGACCCTAGCGGACAGCTCCTACGAGCAGTACTTC CASSPTLADSSYEQYF
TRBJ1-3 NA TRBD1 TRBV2 TGTGCCAGCGCTAAGACAGGGGTTGATGGAAACACCATATATTTT CASAKTGVDGNTIYF
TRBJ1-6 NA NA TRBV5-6 TGTGCCAGCAGCTTGGGCAGGGAAAATTCACCCCTCCACTTT CASSLGRENSPLHF